The rows below give T cell receptor beta chains drawn from one sample of a study of cytomegalovirus exposure and HLA in healthy donors. Sequencing used immunoSEQ multiplex PCR; TCRdb keeps in-frame clones, though not all of them. The table lists some 150,000 clones, approximately 84% of them singletons. Sequencing was carried out using PBMCs. The source of these receptors is a woman in her thirties or forties in good health and CMV-seronegative. CDR3s include the opening cysteine and the closing phenylalanine or tryptophan. A D gene is named only where the DNA matches it firmly. The listing skips clone size in some rows; elsewhere it reads once, few, many or a size class.

j_call v_call d_call clone_size cdr3_nt cdr3_aa
TRBJ1-5 TRBV7-9 TRBD1 . TGTGCCAGCAGCTCGACAGGGGGCAGGGGGCCCCAGCATTTT CASSSTGGRGPQHF
TRBJ1-3 TRBV6-6 . few TGTGCCAGCAGTTACAAGGAGTACACCATATATTTT CASSYKEYTIYF
TRBJ2-3 TRBV27 TRBD2 . TGTGCCAGCAGTCTACTAGCGGGAGGGGACGATACGCAGTATTTT CASSLLAGGDDTQYF
TRBJ2-5 TRBV7-2 TRBD1 few TGTGCCAGCAGCTTAGGCCTTCGGGACAGGGGTGCGGAGACCCAGTACTTC CASSLGLRDRGAETQYF
TRBJ1-1 TRBV5-5 . . TGTGCCAGCAGTTTGGGGTTCAGGACACTTATGAACACTGAAGCTTTCTTT CASSLGFRTLMNTEAFF
TRBJ2-1 TRBV11-2 TRBD1 . TGTGCCAGCAGCCAAGAATCAGCAGGGGGAAATGAGCAGTTCTTC CASSQESAGGNEQFF
TRBJ2-1 TRBV11-2 . . TGTGCCAGCAGCTTAGTTAGCGACGAGCAGTTCTTC CASSLVSDEQFF
TRBJ2-4 TRBV28 TRBD2 . TGTGCCAGCAGTTTAGGACTAGCGGGAGGAAACATTCAGTACTTC CASSLGLAGGNIQYF
TRBJ1-2 TRBV27 TRBD1 few TGTGCCAGCAGTTATTCGGACAGGCTCGGCTATGGCTACACCTTC CASSYSDRLGYGYTF
TRBJ2-3 TRBV7-3 . . TGTGCCAGCAGCTTCCAGGGGTCAGGCACAGATACGCAGTATTTT CASSFQGSGTDTQYF
TRBJ2-1 TRBV6-1 . . TGTGCCAGCGCAGACATGAGCTCCTACAATGAGCAGTTCTTC CASADMSSYNEQFF
TRBJ1-2 TRBV11-2 . few TGTGCCAGCAGCCTCGCGGGCTATGGCTACACCTTC CASSLAGYGYTF
TRBJ1-1 TRBV2 TRBD1 . TGTGCCAGCAGTCGAGACAGGGGGCTGGCTTTCTTT CASSRDRGLAFF
TRBJ1-5 TRBV28 . . TGTGCCAGCAGCTCCCTCGGACAGACGAGCAATCAGCCCCAGCATTTT CASSSLGQTSNQPQHF
TRBJ2-1 TRBV18 . . TGTGCCAGCTCACCGAGTAACTTGGTTTACAATGAGCAGTTCTTC CASSPSNLVYNEQFF
TRBJ2-7 TRBV5-1 TRBD1 . TGCGCCAGCAGCGCCGCAACAGGGGGCGCATACGAGCAGTACTTC CASSAATGGAYEQYF
TRBJ1-5 TRBV27 . . TGTGCCAGCAGTTTAGATGGGGACATTCAGCCCCAGCATTTT CASSLDGDIQPQHF
TRBJ2-1 TRBV7-9 . . TGTGCCAGCAGCTTAGCGCCCGGCGGACTATACAATGAGCAGTTCTTC CASSLAPGGLYNEQFF
TRBJ2-7 TRBV5-1 . . TGCGCCAGCAACCCCGGGGATGGATCTTCCTACGAGCAGTACTTC CASNPGDGSSYEQYF
TRBJ1-4 TRBV15 . . TGTGCCACCAGCAGAGAGGGGGGAAATAATGAAAAACTGTTTTTT CATSREGGNNEKLFF
TRBJ2-1 TRBV28 TRBD2 once TGTGCCAGTATCTTATTAGCGGGAGGGGGTGAGCAGTTCTTC CASILLAGGGEQFF
TRBJ2-4 TRBV18 . once TGTGCCAGCGCCGGTGACAGAAACATTCAGTACTTC CASAGDRNIQYF
TRBJ2-1 TRBV28 . . TGTGCCAGCAGCTTGGGAGTGTACAATGAGCAGTTCTTC CASSLGVYNEQFF